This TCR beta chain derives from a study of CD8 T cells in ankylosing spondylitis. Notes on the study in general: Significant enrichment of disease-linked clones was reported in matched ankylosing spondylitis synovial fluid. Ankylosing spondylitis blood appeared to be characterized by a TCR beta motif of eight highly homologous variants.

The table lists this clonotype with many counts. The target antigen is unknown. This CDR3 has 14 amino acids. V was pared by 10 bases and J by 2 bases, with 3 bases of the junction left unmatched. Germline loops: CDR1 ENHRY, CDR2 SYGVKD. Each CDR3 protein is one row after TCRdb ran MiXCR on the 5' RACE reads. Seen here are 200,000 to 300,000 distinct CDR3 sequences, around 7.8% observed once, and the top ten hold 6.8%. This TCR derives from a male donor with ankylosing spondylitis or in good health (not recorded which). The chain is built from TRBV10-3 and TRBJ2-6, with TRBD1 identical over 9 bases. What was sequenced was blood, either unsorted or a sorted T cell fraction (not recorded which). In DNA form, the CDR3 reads TGTGCCACGGGACAGGGAGCTGGGGCCAACGTCCTGACTTTC. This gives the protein CATGQGAGANVLTF.